This T cell receptor beta chain was captured by sequencing in a study of T cell repertoires in cytomegalovirus infection. As for the study in general: Indicated by public TCR beta signatures were CMV infection and matching HLA type. Overall study results and limits: Of the TCR beta families, the public ones yielded a cumulative frequency that identified carriers of CMV plus the relevant HLA.

The table lists this clonotype with many counts. The antigen remains unidentified. TCRdb redid the calling of the reads with MiXCR, one entry per CDR3 protein. The sample consists of 490,000 or so distinct CDR3 sequences, approximately 10% of them appearing once. Trimming cost V 0 bases and J 4 bases, with 13 bases left between them. This CDR3 has 15 amino acids. Germline V gives CDR1 GTSNPN, CDR2 SVGIG (reference sequence). The sequence was collected from a human donor in good health (CMV status not recorded). Some clones in this sample may be carry-over from other donors' samples. This chain links TRBV30 with TRBJ2-1; possibly TRBD2 for D (6 bases). Sequenced sample: PBMCs. The CDR3 loop reads CAWSVGGNAYNEQFF. The CDR3 nucleotides are TGTGCCTGGAGTGTAGGCGGGAATGCGTACAATGAGCAGTTCTTC.